The present TCR beta chain was sequenced within a study of cytomegalovirus exposure and HLA in healthy donors. The PCR had 60 Vbeta and 13 Jbeta primers. Clones were read by immunoSEQ multiplex PCR, and TCRdb kept only the in-frame ones, dropping some. The sample has more than 80,000 clones, roughly 80% seen once. About this clone: Its target is unknown.

Germline V gene lookup returns CDR1 MNHNY and CDR2 SVGAGI (reference sequence). The CDR3 loop spans 15 amino acids. V was clipped by 5 bases and J by 7 bases, with 15 bases between them. Regarding the study as a whole: Associated with HLA alleles at 0.05 false discovery rate in a later analysis were approximately 17,000 TCR beta sequences.

This chain uses TRBV6-6 with TRBJ1-6; D not resolved. Specimen: PBMCs. This TCR came from a man between 60 and 70 years old in good health and CMV-seronegative. CDR3 in amino acids: CASSQRRTGNSPLHF. The CDR3 bases are TGTGCCAGCAGTCAGCGGAGGACCGGCAATTCACCCCTCCACTTT.